These 19 T cell receptor beta chains originate from one sample sequenced in a study of OX40 agonist ivuxolimab in advanced cancers. Clones were read by immunoSEQ multiplex PCR, and TCRdb kept only the in-frame ones, dropping some. The sample consists of tens of thousands of clones, around 84% of them appearing once. Sequenced material: CD4+ or CD8+ T cells sorted from blood, taken in a trial of the OX40 agonist ivuxolimab. The origin of the receptors is an adult with an advanced solid tumor such as melanoma, head and neck, liver or kidney cancer.

The chain is built from TRBV5-1 and TRBJ1-2, with D tentatively TRBD1 (6 bases). V gave up 0 bases and J gave up 4 bases, with 16 bases separating them. The germline V gene encodes CDR1 SGHRS and CDR2 YFSETQ. This CDR3 comprises 16 residues. Here the CDR3 DNA reads TGCGCCAGCAGCTTGGCAGCCCCGGGACACATCTATGGCTACACCTTC. Its protein is CASSLAAPGHIYGYTF.

CDR3 nucleotides: TGCAGCGTTAGGACAGGGGAGGGCACTGAAGCTTTCTTT. Translating gives CSVRTGEGTEAFF. This sequence joins TRBV29-1 and TRBJ1-1, with 9 positions matching TRBD1. This CDR3 region has 13 residues. Germline V gene sequence: CDR1 SQVTM, CDR2 ANQGSEA. V was pared by 5 bases and J by 4 bases, with 5 bases of the junction left unmatched.

This chain links TRBV14 with TRBJ2-7; either TRBD1 or TRBD2 may supply D (7 bases each). Germline lookup yields CDR1 SGHDN and CDR2 FVKESK. V was shortened by 4 bases and J by 5 bases, with 15 bases between the two germline ends. The CDR3 runs to 14 residues. The CDR3 loop reads CASSRGGTVNEQYF. In DNA form, the CDR3 reads TGTGCCAGCAGCCGGGGGGGGACAGTGAACGAGCAGTACTTC.

The chain joins TRBV9 to TRBJ2-6; the match to TRBD1 covers 7 bases. The length of the CDR3 is 17 residues. Per the germline V gene, CDR1 is SGDLS and CDR2 is YYNGEE. The V gene end was trimmed by 1 base and the J gene end by 4 bases; junction bases not matched to a gene: 8. The CDR3 DNA follows: TGTGCCAGCAGCGTATCGACAGGGCGGCCCGGGGCCAACGTCCTGACTTTC. Amino acids: CASSVSTGRPGANVLTF.

The chain couples TRBV27 to TRBJ1-2; D perhaps matches TRBD1 (5 bases). The CDR3 sequence is 13 residues long. V was trimmed by 3 bases and J by 8 bases, leaving 13 bases between them. CDR1 is MNHEY, CDR2 SMNVEV, per germline (reference sequence). The CDR3 bases are TGTGCCAGCAGTTTTGGCGGGACGGGAGGCTACACCTTC. As protein: CASSFGGTGGYTF.

This clone was picked up one time. In DNA form, the CDR3 reads TGTGCCAGCAGCCCCGAGGGGGGCACTGAAGCTTTCTTT. Protein: CASSPEGGTEAFF. V is TRBV9 and J is TRBJ1-1; D perhaps matches TRBD1 (6 bases). CDR1 SGDLS and CDR2 YYNGEE come from the germline V gene. With 4 bases removed from V and 4 bases from J, the gap between germline ends came to 11 bases. The CDR3 has 13 amino acids.

The gene calls are TRBV7-9 and TRBJ2-3; D unresolved. V was clipped by 5 bases and J by 2 bases, with 14 bases between them. This CDR3 has 15 residues. Germline values: CDR1 SEHNR, CDR2 FQNEAQ (reference sequence). CDR3 sequence: CASSPRQDLTDTQYF. For the CDR3, the DNA is TGTGCCAGCAGCCCCCGACAAGACCTCACAGATACGCAGTATTTT.

The chain recombines TRBV14 with TRBJ1-1; D perhaps matches TRBD1 (6 bases). The CDR3 contains 14 residues. Trimming took 3 bases from V and 7 from J, leaving 15 bases between them. Germline V gene lookup returns CDR1 SGHDN and CDR2 FVKESK. CDR3 region: CASSHVTGLGEAFF. DNA for the CDR3: TGTGCCAGCAGCCACGTAACAGGGCTGGGTGAAGCTTTCTTT.

This rearrangement joins TRBV4-1 to TRBJ1-5; D gene unclear. The V end lost 0 bases, the J end lost 3 bases, and 9 bases lay between the germline ends. This CDR3 has 15 residues. CDR1 is MGHRA, CDR2 YSYEKL, per germline. In DNA, the CDR3 is TGCGCCAGCAGCCAAGACCCAACTTTCAATCAGCCCCAGCATTTT. Protein sequence: CASSQDPTFNQPQHF.

This clone was detected only a few times. The sample holds other DNA sequences that translate to the same CDR3. V usage is TRBV27 and J usage is TRBJ2-1, with D possibly being TRBD2 (5 bases). The CDR3 sequence is 13 residues long. Germline assignment: CDR1 MNHEY and CDR2 SMNVEV (reference sequence). V gave up 7 bases and J gave up 7 bases, with 14 bases separating them. Here the CDR3 DNA reads TGTGCCAGCACCCCTAGGACTGGAAATGAGCAGTTCTTC. Residues: CASTPRTGNEQFF.

The genes are TRBV27 and TRBJ1-5; D is perhaps TRBD1 (5 bases). CDR1 and CDR2 (germline): MNHEY, SMNVEV (reference sequence). V was trimmed by 7 bases and J by 2 bases, leaving 12 bases between them. This CDR3 has 14 amino acids. The CDR3 DNA sequence: TGTGCCAGCAACCCAGGGATGGGCAATCAGCCCCAGCATTTT. Translated: CASNPGMGNQPQHF.

The chain combines TRBV6-8 with TRBJ2-7; 9 bases agree with TRBD1. The CDR3 covers 14 residues. V lost 7 bases, J lost 3 bases, and 7 bases stayed unmatched. Per the germline V gene, CDR1 is MNHGY and CDR2 is SAAAGT. This CDR3 reads CASTSWDRDYEQYF. The CDR3 DNA sequence: TGTGCCAGCACCTCGTGGGACAGGGACTACGAGCAGTACTTC.

The chain links TRBV5-1 to TRBJ2-1, with no clear D. With 0 bases removed from V and 10 bases from J, the gap between germline ends came to 11 bases. Germline V gene lookup returns CDR1 SGHRS and CDR2 YFSETQ. This CDR3 region has 13 residues. The CDR3 loop reads CASSLVVAAEQFF. CDR3 coding DNA: TGCGCCAGCAGCTTGGTAGTTGCGGCGGAGCAGTTCTTC.

This chain links TRBV4-1 with TRBJ2-1, with TRBD2 identical over 9 bases. Germline CDR1 MGHRA, CDR2 YSYEKL. The V and J ends lost 0 bases and 4 bases, in that order; junction bases with no gene match: 4. The CDR3 contains 16 residues. The CDR3 is CASSQEFTSGYNEQFF. CDR3 DNA: TGCGCCAGCAGCCAAGAATTCACTAGCGGGTACAATGAGCAGTTCTTC.

The rearrangement uses TRBV7-9 and TRBJ2-7; tentatively, D is TRBD1 or TRBD2 (6 bases each). CDR3 length: 13 residues. The V end lost 4 bases, the J end lost 7 bases, and 14 bases lay between the germline ends. The V gene's germline CDR1 is SEHNR and CDR2 FQNEAQ (reference sequence). The CDR3 coding sequence is TGTGCCAGCAGCTCCCCCGGAGGGGGAGAGCAGTACTTC. This gives the protein CASSSPGGGEQYF.

The chain has TRBV6-1 and TRBJ2-3, with D possibly TRBD2 on 5 matching bases. V dropped 3 bases and J dropped 7 bases, with 8 bases sitting between them. From germline, CDR1 is MNHNS and CDR2 SASEGT. The CDR3 is 12 residues long. The CDR3 region is CASSEPGNTQYF. CDR3 bases: TGTGCCAGCAGTGAGCCCGGGAATACGCAGTATTTT.

This chain joins TRBV29-1 and TRBJ1-1; no clear D. Germline-derived CDR1 and CDR2 are SQVTM and ANQGSEA. V gave up 3 bases and J gave up 7 bases, with 6 bases separating them. CDR3 size: 10 residues. The CDR3 reads CSVELNEAFF. In nucleotides, the CDR3 is TGCAGCGTTGAGTTGAATGAAGCTTTCTTT.

This clone was detected only once. The CDR3 coding sequence is TGTGCCAGCAGTTTATCGGGAGGGGAGACCCAGTACTTC. Protein: CASSLSGGETQYF. The rearrangement joins TRBV27 to TRBJ2-5, with 7 bases lining up with TRBD2. Trimming cost V 0 bases and J 5 bases; bases outside gene matches: 0. CDR1 and CDR2 from the germline V gene are MNHEY and SMNVEV (reference sequence). The CDR3 runs 13 residues.

This clone showed up just a few times. The V call is TRBV2, the J call TRBJ2-1; possibly TRBD1 or TRBD2 for D (6 bases each). The CDR3 consists of 14 residues. CDR1 and CDR2 from the germline V gene are SNHLY and FYNNEI. The ends were cut back, 7 bases at V and 10 bases at J, with 20 bases in the middle. CDR3 sequence: CASKRWIGGREQFF. The CDR3 region has the DNA TGTGCCAGCAAGCGTTGGATAGGGGGGCGCGAGCAGTTCTTC.